This TCR beta chain was found in a study of blood T cell repertoires in COVID-19. This clone was seen once. Germline CDR1 MNHEY, CDR2 SMNVEV (reference sequence). Losses at the gene ends were 3 bases for V and 5 bases for J; bases not matched to a gene: 1. The CDR3 is made up of 13 amino acids. TCRdb keeps only in-frame clones here, not all; method: immunoSEQ multiplex PCR. Among around 290,000 clones listed, about nine tenths were seen once. This receptor was taken from a woman aged 40 to 50 who had recovered from COVID-19. Sequences were obtained from PBMCs or T cells enriched from blood (not recorded which). The V call is TRBV27, the J call TRBJ2-3; 8 nucleotides match TRBD2. In DNA form, the CDR3 reads TGTGCCAGCAGTTTGGCGGGGGGAGATACGCAGTATTTT. Translated: CASSLAGGDTQYF.